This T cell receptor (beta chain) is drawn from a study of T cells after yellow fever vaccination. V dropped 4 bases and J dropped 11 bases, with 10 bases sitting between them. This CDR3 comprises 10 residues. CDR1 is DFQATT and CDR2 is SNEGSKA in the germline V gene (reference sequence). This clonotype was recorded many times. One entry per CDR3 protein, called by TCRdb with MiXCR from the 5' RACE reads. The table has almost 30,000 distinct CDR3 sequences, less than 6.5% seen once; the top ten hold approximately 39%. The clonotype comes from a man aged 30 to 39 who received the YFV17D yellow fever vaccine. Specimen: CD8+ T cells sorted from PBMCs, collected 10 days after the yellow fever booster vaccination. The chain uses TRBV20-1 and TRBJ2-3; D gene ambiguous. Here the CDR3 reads CSANLRQQYF. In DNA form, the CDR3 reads TGCAGTGCTAACTTACGGCAGCAGTATTTT.